This T cell receptor beta chain is drawn from a study of blood T cell repertoires in COVID-19. Study-level information: COVID-19 samples from acute and convalescent phases originated in the United States, Italy and Spain. T cells, B-cell-depleted T cells, or PBMCs provided the cDNA or gDNA that served as material.

This clone was counted a single time. Germline-derived CDR1 and CDR2 are SGHTA and FQGNSA. Trimming removed 5 bases from V and 10 bases from J; junction bases left unmatched: 3. This CDR3 is 13 amino acids long. Authors' analysis steps: How many nucleated cells were present was estimated from reference gene primer amplification. Method: immunoSEQ multiplex PCR; TCRdb's copy keeps in-frame clones and lacks some. V, J and clone size are taken as reported in that table, and D and trimming were inferred from the DNA itself. Of 120,000 to 150,000 clones in the sample, 65% to 80% were seen once. The chain carries TRBV7-2 and TRBJ2-1, with 12 positions matching TRBD2. The origin of this receptor is a man in his 60s with acute or convalescent COVID-19. The sequencing sample was made of peripheral blood. CDR3 sequence reads: CASSHGLAGEQFF. The CDR3 region has the DNA TGTGCCAGCAGCCACGGACTAGCGGGAGAGCAGTTCTTC.